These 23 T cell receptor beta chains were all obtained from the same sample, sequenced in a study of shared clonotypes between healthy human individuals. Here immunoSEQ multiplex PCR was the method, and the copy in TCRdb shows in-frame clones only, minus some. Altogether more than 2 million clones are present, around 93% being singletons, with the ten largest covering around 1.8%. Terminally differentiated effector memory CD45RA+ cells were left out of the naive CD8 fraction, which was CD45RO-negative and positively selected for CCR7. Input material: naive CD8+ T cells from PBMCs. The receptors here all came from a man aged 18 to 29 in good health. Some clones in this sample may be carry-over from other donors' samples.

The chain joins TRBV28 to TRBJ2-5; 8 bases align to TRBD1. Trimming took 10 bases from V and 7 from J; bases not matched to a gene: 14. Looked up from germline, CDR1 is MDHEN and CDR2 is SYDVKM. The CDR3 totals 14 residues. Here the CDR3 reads CATFMAGGMGTQYF. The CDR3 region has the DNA TGTGCCACCTTTATGGCAGGGGGCATGGGGACCCAGTACTTC.

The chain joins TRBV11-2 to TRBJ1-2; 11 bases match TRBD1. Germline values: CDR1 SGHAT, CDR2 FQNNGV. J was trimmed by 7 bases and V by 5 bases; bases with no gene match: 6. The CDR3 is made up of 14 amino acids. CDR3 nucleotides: TGTGCCAGCAGCCTAGGACAGGGGGCAGGTGGCTACACCTTC. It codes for CASSLGQGAGGYTF.

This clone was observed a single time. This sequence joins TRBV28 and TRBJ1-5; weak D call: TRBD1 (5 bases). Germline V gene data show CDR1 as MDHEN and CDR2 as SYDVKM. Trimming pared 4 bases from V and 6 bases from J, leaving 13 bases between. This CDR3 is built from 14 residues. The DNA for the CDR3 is TGTGCCAGCAGTTGGGGGGAGGGCAGTCAGCCCCAGCATTTT. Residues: CASSWGEGSQPQHF.

CDR3 coding DNA: TGTGCCAGCTCACTGGGTCGGGGGCTCTCCCTCCCCCAGCAGTTCTTC. Translating it yields CASSLGRGLSLPQQFF. The V gene is TRBV18, the J gene TRBJ2-1; tentatively, D is TRBD1 or TRBD2 (6 bases each). V lost 4 bases to trimming and J lost 11 bases, with 24 bases between them. The germline V gene encodes CDR1 KGHSH and CDR2 LQKENI. This CDR3 is built from 16 residues.

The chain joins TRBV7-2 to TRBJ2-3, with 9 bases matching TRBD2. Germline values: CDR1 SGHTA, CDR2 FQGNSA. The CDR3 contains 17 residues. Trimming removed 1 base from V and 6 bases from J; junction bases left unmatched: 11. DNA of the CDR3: TGTGCCAGCAGCTTAGAGGGGGCGGGAGGGGAGGCGGATACGCAGTATTTT. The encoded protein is CASSLEGAGGEADTQYF.

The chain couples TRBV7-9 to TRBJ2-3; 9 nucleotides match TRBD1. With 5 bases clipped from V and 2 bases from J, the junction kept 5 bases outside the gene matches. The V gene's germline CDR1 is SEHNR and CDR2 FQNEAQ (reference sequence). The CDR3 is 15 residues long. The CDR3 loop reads CASSRDRVNTDTQYF. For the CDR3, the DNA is TGTGCCAGCAGCCGGGACAGGGTCAACACAGATACGCAGTATTTT.

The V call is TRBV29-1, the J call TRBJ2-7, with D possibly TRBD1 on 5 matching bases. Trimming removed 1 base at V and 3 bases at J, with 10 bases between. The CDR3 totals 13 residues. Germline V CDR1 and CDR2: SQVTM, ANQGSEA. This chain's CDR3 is CSVEGQGNYEQYF. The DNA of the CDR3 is TGCAGCGTTGAAGGTCAGGGCAACTACGAGCAGTACTTC.

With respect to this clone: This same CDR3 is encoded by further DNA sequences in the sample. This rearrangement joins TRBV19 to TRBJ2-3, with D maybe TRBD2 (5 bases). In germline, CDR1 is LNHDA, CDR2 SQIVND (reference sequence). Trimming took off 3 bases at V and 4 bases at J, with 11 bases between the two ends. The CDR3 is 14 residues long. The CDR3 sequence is CASSIAGVPDTQYF. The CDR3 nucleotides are TGTGCCAGTAGTATCGCCGGGGTGCCAGATACGCAGTATTTT. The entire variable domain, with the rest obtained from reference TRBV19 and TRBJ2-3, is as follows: DGGITQSPKYLFRKEGQNVTLSCEQNLNHDAMYWYRQDPGQGLRLIYYSQIVNDFQKGDIAEGYSVSREKKESFPLTVTSAQKNPTAFYLCASSIAGVPDTQYFGPGTRLTVL.

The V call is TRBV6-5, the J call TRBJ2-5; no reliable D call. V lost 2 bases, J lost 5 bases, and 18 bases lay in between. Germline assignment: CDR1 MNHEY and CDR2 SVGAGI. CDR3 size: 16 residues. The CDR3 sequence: CASSYSGIGVVETQYF. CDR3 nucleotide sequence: TGTGCCAGCAGTTACAGTGGCATCGGCGTCGTTGAGACCCAGTACTTC.

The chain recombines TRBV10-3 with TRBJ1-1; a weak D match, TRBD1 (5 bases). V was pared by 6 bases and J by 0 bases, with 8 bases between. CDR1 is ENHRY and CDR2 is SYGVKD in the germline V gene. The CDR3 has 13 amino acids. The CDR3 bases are TGTGCCATCAGGAGGGGTATGAACACTGAAGCTTTCTTT. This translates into CAIRRGMNTEAFF.

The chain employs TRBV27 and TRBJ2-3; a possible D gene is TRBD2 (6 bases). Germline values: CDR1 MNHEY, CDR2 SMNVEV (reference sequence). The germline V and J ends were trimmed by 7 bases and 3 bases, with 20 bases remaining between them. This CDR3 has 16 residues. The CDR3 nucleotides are TGTGCCAGCACGCACATCAGGGTGGCGGGAACAGATACGCAGTATTTT. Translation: CASTHIRVAGTDTQYF.

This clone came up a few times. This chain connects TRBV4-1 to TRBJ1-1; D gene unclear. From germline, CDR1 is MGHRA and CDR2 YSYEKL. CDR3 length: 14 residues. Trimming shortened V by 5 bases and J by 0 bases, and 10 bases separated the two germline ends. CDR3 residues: CASSFENVNTEAFF. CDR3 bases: TGCGCCAGCAGCTTCGAGAACGTGAACACTGAAGCTTTCTTT.

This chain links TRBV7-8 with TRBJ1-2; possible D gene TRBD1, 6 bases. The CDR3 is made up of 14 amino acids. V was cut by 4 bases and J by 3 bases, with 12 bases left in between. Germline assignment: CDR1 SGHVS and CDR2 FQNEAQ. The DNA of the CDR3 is TGTGCCAGCAGCTCCTCAGGGGTTGACTATGGCTACACCTTC. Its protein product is CASSSSGVDYGYTF.

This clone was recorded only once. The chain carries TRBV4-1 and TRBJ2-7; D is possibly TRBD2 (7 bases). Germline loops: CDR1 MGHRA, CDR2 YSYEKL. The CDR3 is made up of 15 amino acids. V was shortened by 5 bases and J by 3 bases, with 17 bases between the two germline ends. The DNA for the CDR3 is TGCGCCAGCAGCGCCAGAGGGGGAGGGTTCTACGAGCAGTACTTC. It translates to CASSARGGGFYEQYF.

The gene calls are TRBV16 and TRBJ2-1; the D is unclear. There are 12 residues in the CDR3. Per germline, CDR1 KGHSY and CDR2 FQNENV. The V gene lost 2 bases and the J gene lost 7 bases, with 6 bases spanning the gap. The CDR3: CASSQRRNEQFF. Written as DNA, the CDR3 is TGTGCCAGCAGCCAAAGGCGGAATGAGCAGTTCTTC. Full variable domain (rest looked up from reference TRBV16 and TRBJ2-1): GEEVAQTPKHLVRGEGQKAKLYCAPIKGHSYVFWYQQVLKNEFKFLISFQNENVFDETGMPKERFSAKCLPNSPCSLEIQATKLEDSAVYFCASSQRRNEQFFGPGTRLTVL.

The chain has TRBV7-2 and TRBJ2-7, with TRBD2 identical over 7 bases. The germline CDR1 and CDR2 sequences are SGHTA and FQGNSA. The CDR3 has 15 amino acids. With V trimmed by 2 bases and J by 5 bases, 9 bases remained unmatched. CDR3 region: CASSLWGRVMNEQYF. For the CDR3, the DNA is TGTGCCAGCAGCTTATGGGGGAGGGTTATGAACGAGCAGTACTTC.

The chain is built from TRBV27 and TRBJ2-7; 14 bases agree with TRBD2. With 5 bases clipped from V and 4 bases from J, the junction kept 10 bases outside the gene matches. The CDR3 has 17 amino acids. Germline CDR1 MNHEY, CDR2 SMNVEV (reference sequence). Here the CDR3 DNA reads TGTGCCAGCAGTCAAAGACTAGCGGGAGGGCCTCTGTACGAGCAGTACTTC. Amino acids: CASSQRLAGGPLYEQYF.

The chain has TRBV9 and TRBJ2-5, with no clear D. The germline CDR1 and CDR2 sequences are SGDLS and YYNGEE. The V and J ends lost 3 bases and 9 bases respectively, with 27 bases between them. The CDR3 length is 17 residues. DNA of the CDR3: TGTGCCAGCAGCGCCGGCAACCTCCCCGACCCCCCGCCGGCCCAGTACTTC. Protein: CASSAGNLPDPPPAQYF.

The CDR3 loop is CASIPMGGTGPNEQFF. The CDR3 DNA follows: TGTGCCAGCATCCCGATGGGGGGGACAGGGCCCAATGAGCAGTTCTTC. This chain links TRBV5-5 with TRBJ2-1, with 9 positions matching TRBD1. There are 16 residues in the CDR3. Germline trimming cut 6 bases from V and 6 bases from J; bases unmatched to any gene: 13. Germline V gives CDR1 SGHKS, CDR2 YYEKEE (reference sequence).

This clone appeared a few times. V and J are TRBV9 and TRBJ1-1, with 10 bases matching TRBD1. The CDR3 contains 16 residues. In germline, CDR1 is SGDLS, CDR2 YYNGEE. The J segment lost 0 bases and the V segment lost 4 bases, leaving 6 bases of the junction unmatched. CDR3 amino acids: CASSPGDRGMNTEAFF. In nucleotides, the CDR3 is TGTGCCAGCAGCCCCGGGGACAGGGGCATGAACACTGAAGCTTTCTTT.

CDR3 protein: CASSPNGRPGFYEQYF. The CDR3 DNA reads as TGTGCCAGCAGTCCCAACGGGCGTCCCGGGTTCTACGAGCAGTACTTC. This chain connects TRBV27 to TRBJ2-7, with D unclear. Trimming took 5 bases from V and 3 from J, leaving 20 bases between them. The germline V gene has CDR1 MNHEY and CDR2 SMNVEV (reference sequence). The CDR3 loop spans 16 amino acids.

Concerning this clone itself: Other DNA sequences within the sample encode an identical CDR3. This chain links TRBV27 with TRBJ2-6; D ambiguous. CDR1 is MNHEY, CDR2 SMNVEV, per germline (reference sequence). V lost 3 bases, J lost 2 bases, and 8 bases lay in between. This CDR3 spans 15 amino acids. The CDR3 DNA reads TGTGCCAGCAGTTTTGTGGGTGCTGGGGCCAACGTCCTGACTTTC. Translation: CASSFVGAGANVLTF.

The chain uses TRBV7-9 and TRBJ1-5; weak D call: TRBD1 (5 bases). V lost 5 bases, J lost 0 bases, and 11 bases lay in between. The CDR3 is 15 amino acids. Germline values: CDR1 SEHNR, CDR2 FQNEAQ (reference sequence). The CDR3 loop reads CASSDSGDSNQPQHF. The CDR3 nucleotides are TGTGCCAGCAGCGACAGCGGAGATAGCAATCAGCCCCAGCATTTT.